Reported below is one T cell receptor (beta chain). The antigen is not known. V was trimmed by 4 bases and J by 4 bases, leaving 13 bases between them. CDR3 size: 14 residues. CDR1 and CDR2 from the germline V gene are LNHDA and SQIVND (reference sequence). Produced via immunoSEQ multiplex PCR; TCRdb's table is partial and in-frame only. Of approximately 130,000 clones listed, about 88% are singletons. Every patient had mismatch repair deficiency by PCR or immunohistochemistry. A few pembrolizumab responders had their TCRs sequenced. The entry originates in a study of PD-1 blockade in mismatch repair-deficient tumors. In the study overall: All were previously treated, progressing patients with about a dozen mismatch repair-deficient cancer types.

Study results and limitations: Tumor-resident clones, often undetectable pretreatment in blood, expanded then contracted after pembrolizumab.

The chain uses TRBV19 and TRBJ1-1; no clear D. Here the sequenced sample was peripheral blood, taken 44 weeks after starting pembrolizumab. This receptor was identified in an adult with mismatch repair-deficient cancer. CDR3 amino acids: CASSTKPGLTEAFF. The CDR3 DNA reads as TGTGCCAGTAGTACCAAGCCTGGGCTCACTGAAGCTTTCTTT.